This T cell receptor (beta chain) originates from a study of shared clonotypes between healthy human individuals. Clones were sequenced by immunoSEQ multiplex PCR, and TCRdb holds only the in-frame ones, with some missing. Here the sample spans about 1.5 million clones, approximately 98% being singletons. The study's findings and limits: Shared clonotypes across all four donors exceeded non-shared ones in generation probability. As a rule, naive subsets had a larger estimated richness than memory subsets.

Concerning this clone: Its antigen remains unidentified.

Trimming cost V 1 base and J 1 base; bases outside gene matches: 2. This CDR3 has 15 amino acids. The germline gives CDR1 SGHVS, CDR2 FNYEAQ. V usage is TRBV7-6 and J usage is TRBJ2-7; TRBD2 aligns across 9 bases. The TCR originated in a man under 40 in good health. The sequenced sample was naive CD4+ T cells sorted from blood. Sample subset: CD45RA+ positively selected. CDR3 DNA: TGTGCCAGCAGCTTAGGACTAGCGGATTCCTACGAGCAGTACTTC. Residues: CASSLGLADSYEQYF.